The 26 T cell receptor beta chains below all came from one sample that was sequenced in a study of blood T cell repertoires in COVID-19. Sequencing was performed with immunoSEQ multiplex PCR; in TCRdb, only in-frame clones are kept and a portion is missing. Of 200,000 to 300,000 clones detected, 81% appear once; the ten largest clones hold around 7%. Sequencing input: peripheral blood. The receptor set was obtained from a woman at least 80 years old with COVID-19, enrolled during active disease.

The J gene is TRBJ1-6, the V gene TRBV11-2; the D gene is possibly TRBD1 (6 bases). Trimming shortened V by 1 base and J by 7 bases, and 17 bases separated the two germline ends. This CDR3 has 17 amino acids. The V gene's germline CDR1 is SGHAT and CDR2 FQNNGV. CDR3 loop: CASSLGWGGRGNSPLHF. The CDR3 DNA is TGTGCCAGCAGCTTAGGCTGGGGGGGAAGGGGGAATTCACCCCTCCACTTT.

The chain recombines TRBV18 with TRBJ1-5, with 8 bases that match TRBD1. The CDR3 contains 14 residues. V trimming: 2 bases; J trimming: 7 bases; junction bases outside the gene matches: 4. From germline, CDR1 is KGHSH and CDR2 LQKENI. CDR3 sequence: CASSPTTGEQPQHF. CDR3 coding DNA: TGTGCCAGCTCACCAACGACAGGGGAACAGCCCCAGCATTTT.

CDR3 sequence: CASSSRADYQETQYF. The CDR3 DNA is TGTGCCAGCAGTTCACGAGCCGACTATCAAGAGACCCAGTACTTC. The chain is built from TRBV28 and TRBJ2-5, with a tentative D call TRBD2 (5 bases). The CDR3 loop spans 15 amino acids. The V gene lost 4 bases and the J gene lost 2 bases, with 14 bases spanning the gap. Germline-derived CDR1 and CDR2 are MDHEN and SYDVKM.

This chain connects TRBV5-8 to TRBJ2-5, with D tentatively TRBD1 (6 bases). Germline CDR1 SGHTS, CDR2 YDEGEE. The V end was cut by 4 bases, the J end by 4 bases, with 17 bases between. This CDR3 is 15 amino acids long. In DNA, the CDR3 is TGTGCCAGCAGCCGGAAGGTGACAGGAAGAGAGACCCAGTACTTC. This sequence encodes CASSRKVTGRETQYF.

This clone was recorded a few times. The CDR3 loop is CASIPGRGQGAHGYTF. CDR3 coding DNA: TGTGCCAGCATTCCAGGGAGGGGCCAGGGGGCTCATGGCTACACCTTC. The gene calls are TRBV18 and TRBJ1-2; 8 bases are shared with TRBD1. Germline V gives CDR1 KGHSH, CDR2 LQKENI. The CDR3 contains 16 residues. J was trimmed by 6 bases and V by 8 bases; bases with no gene match: 17.

The V gene is TRBV30, the J gene TRBJ2-2; TRBD2 matches at 7 bases. The trim removed 7 bases at V and 5 bases at J, leaving 7 bases unmatched. The germline V gene encodes CDR1 GTSNPN and CDR2 SVGIG (reference sequence). The CDR3 is 13 amino acids. The CDR3 nucleotides are TGTGCCTTAACAGCGGGATTTACCGGGGAGCTGTTTTTT. Translation gives CALTAGFTGELFF.

The gene calls are TRBV28 and TRBJ1-1, with 10 bases that match TRBD1. Germline V gene data show CDR1 as MDHEN and CDR2 as SYDVKM. This CDR3 has 14 residues. CDR3 coding DNA: TGTGCTACATTGACAGGGGGCCGGAACACTGAAGCTTTCTTT. It translates to CATLTGGRNTEAFF.

The rearrangement links TRBV3-1 (or the pseudogene TRBV3-2) to TRBJ2-3; perhaps TRBD2 as D (5 bases). The V gene's germline CDR1 is LGHDT and CDR2 YNNKEL (reference sequence). V was pared by 1 base and J by 3 bases, with 11 bases between. The CDR3 sequence is 15 residues long. The CDR3, as DNA: TGTGCCAGCAGCCAAGGTACACTAGGTACAGATACGCAGTATTTT. Protein product: CASSQGTLGTDTQYF.

The chain combines TRBV10-2 with TRBJ1-2; tentatively, D is TRBD1 (5 bases). CDR1 is WSHSY, CDR2 SAAADI, per germline. The CDR3 length is 11 residues. Between the trimmed V and J ends, which lost 7 bases and 7 bases, there was a span of 10 bases. The CDR3 reads CASTSGFGYTF. In nucleotides, the CDR3 is TGCGCCAGCACTTCAGGGTTTGGCTACACCTTC.

The genes are TRBV28 and TRBJ2-4; possibly TRBD2 for D (6 bases). V was shortened by 7 bases and J by 0 bases, with 10 bases between the two germline ends. CDR1 MDHEN and CDR2 SYDVKM come from the germline V gene. CDR3 length equals 14 residues. In DNA, the CDR3 is TGTGCCAGCACGGGGGTCCTAGCCAAAAACATTCAGTACTTC. Translated: CASTGVLAKNIQYF.

This chain connects TRBV7-2 to TRBJ1-5; D possibly corresponds to TRBD1 (5 bases). Germline CDR1 is SGHTA and CDR2 is FQGNSA. Trimming shortened V by 1 base and J by 7 bases, and 11 bases separated the two germline ends. This CDR3 has 14 residues. The CDR3 protein is CASSLGRGGQPQHF. CDR3 sequence (DNA): TGTGCCAGCAGCTTAGGAAGGGGTGGACAGCCCCAGCATTTT.

Only one count was recorded for this clone. The junction and the germline gene differ at one end; a read error may be behind it. Other DNA sequences within the sample encode an identical CDR3. The chain couples TRBV6-1 to TRBJ2-4; D not resolved. Germline lookup yields CDR1 MNHNS and CDR2 SASEGT. The CDR3 has 15 amino acids. The CDR3 protein is CASSDLGLAKNIQYF. In DNA form, the CDR3 reads TGTGCCAGCAGTGATCTGGGCCTGGCCAAAAACATTCAATACTTC.

The chain uses TRBV6-6 and TRBJ2-7, with 9 bases fitting TRBD1. Looked up from germline, CDR1 is MNHNY and CDR2 is SVGAGI (reference sequence). The CDR3 covers 16 residues. J gave up 5 bases and V 5 bases, and 13 bases lay outside the gene matches. The CDR3 region is CASSSTGGANRNEQYF. DNA of the CDR3: TGTGCCAGCAGTAGTACAGGGGGCGCCAACCGGAACGAGCAGTACTTC.

The genes are TRBV11-2 and TRBJ2-7, with D maybe TRBD1 (5 bases). V lost 3 bases to trimming and J lost 1 base, with 7 bases between them. Germline V gene sequence: CDR1 SGHAT, CDR2 FQNNGV. The CDR3 consists of 13 residues. The CDR3 sequence: CASSFGASYEQYF. Here the CDR3 DNA reads TGTGCCAGCAGCTTTGGGGCTTCCTACGAGCAGTACTTC.

V and J are TRBV4-1 and TRBJ1-1, with 7 bases aligning to TRBD1. After removal of 0 bases from V and 4 bases from J, the junction contained 5 bases not matched to a gene. The CDR3 runs 15 residues. The germline V gene encodes CDR1 MGHRA and CDR2 YSYEKL. This CDR3 reads CASSQEIPGGTEAFF. The CDR3 DNA reads TGCGCCAGCAGCCAAGAAATCCCAGGGGGCACTGAAGCTTTCTTT.

This clone was seen only once. The V gene is TRBV5-1, the J gene TRBJ2-2; 8 positions agree with TRBD2. CDR1 is SGHRS, CDR2 YFSETQ, per germline. The CDR3 runs to 18 residues. V shed 4 bases and J 6 bases; nucleotides not matched to a gene: 17. CDR3 amino acids: CASSGTGLAIRKAGELFF. The DNA for the CDR3 is TGCGCCAGCAGCGGAACCGGACTAGCCATAAGGAAAGCCGGGGAGCTGTTTTTT.

The chain joins TRBV24-1 to TRBJ2-3; possibly TRBD1 for D (7 bases). CDR1 is KGHDR and CDR2 is SFDVKD in the germline V gene. V was cut by 2 bases and J by 8 bases, with 22 bases left in between. The length of the CDR3 is 17 residues. The CDR3 is CATSDSTAGQLRATQYF. In DNA, the CDR3 is TGTGCCACCAGTGATTCGACCGCGGGACAGCTTCGGGCTACGCAGTATTTT.

This chain links TRBV6-5 with TRBJ2-7, with D possibly matching TRBD1 (6 bases). CDR3 length: 16 residues. Germline CDR1 is MNHEY and CDR2 is SVGAGI. Trimming removed 2 bases at V and 0 bases at J, with 14 bases between. CDR3 in amino acids: CASSYLGARGSYEQYF. Here the CDR3 DNA reads TGTGCCAGCAGTTACCTGGGGGCGAGGGGCTCCTACGAGCAGTACTTC.

The chain is built from TRBV4-1 and TRBJ2-2; 7 nucleotides match TRBD1. This CDR3 contains 15 residues. The germline V gene encodes CDR1 MGHRA and CDR2 YSYEKL. The V and J ends lost 4 bases and 4 bases, in that order; junction bases with no gene match: 6. The CDR3 region has the DNA TGCGCCAGCAGCCGGGGACAGCCGGTCACCGGGGAGCTGTTTTTT. This codes for CASSRGQPVTGELFF.

The rearrangement uses TRBV3-1 (or the pseudogene TRBV3-2) and TRBJ2-7; D might be TRBD2 (5 bases). V was trimmed by 0 bases and J by 6 bases, leaving 9 bases between them. The germline CDR1 and CDR2 sequences are LGHDT and YNNKEL (reference sequence). The CDR3 covers 13 residues. CDR3 in DNA: TGTGCCAGCAGCCAAGATGGAGGATCCGAGCAGTACTTC. It encodes CASSQDGGSEQYF.

This chain links TRBV3-1 (or the pseudogene TRBV3-2) with TRBJ1-5, with D possibly being TRBD1 (6 bases). This CDR3 spans 15 amino acids. With 2 bases removed from V and 6 bases from J, the gap between germline ends came to 14 bases. Germline loops: CDR1 LGHDT, CDR2 YNNKEL (reference sequence). Here the CDR3 reads CASSQRSGVSQPQHF. The CDR3 DNA sequence: TGTGCCAGCAGCCAAAGGTCAGGGGTCAGTCAGCCCCAGCATTTT.

This clone was observed a handful of times. This chain links TRBV7-3 with TRBJ1-1; no reliable D call. Trimming shortened V by 2 bases and J by 6 bases, and 19 bases separated the two germline ends. There are 16 residues in the CDR3. Germline V gene lookup returns CDR1 SGHTA and CDR2 FQGTGA. The CDR3: CASSLLGGIFVAEAFF. The DNA of the CDR3 is TGTGCCAGCAGCTTACTCGGCGGCATCTTTGTCGCTGAAGCTTTCTTT.

The chain combines TRBV19 with TRBJ2-7; TRBD1 agrees at 8 bases. V gave up 2 bases and J gave up 5 bases; unmatched junction bases: 5. Germline lookup yields CDR1 LNHDA and CDR2 SQIVND (reference sequence). CDR3 size: 14 residues. CDR3 sequence reads: CASSILDRVNEQYF. Written as DNA, the CDR3 is TGTGCCAGTAGTATACTGGACAGGGTCAACGAGCAGTACTTC.

V is TRBV30 and J is TRBJ2-4; D perhaps matches TRBD1 (6 bases). This CDR3 contains 15 residues. V lost 0 bases, J lost 0 bases, and 9 bases lay in between. Per the germline V gene, CDR1 is GTSNPN and CDR2 is SVGIG (reference sequence). CDR3 DNA sequence: TGTGCCTGGAGTGTAACAGGGACAGCCAAAAACATTCAGTACTTC. Residues: CAWSVTGTAKNIQYF.

This chain joins TRBV7-9 and TRBJ1-4; the D gene is possibly TRBD1 (5 bases). There are 14 residues in the CDR3. V lost 5 bases and J lost 4, with 11 bases in between. Germline V gene lookup returns CDR1 SEHNR and CDR2 FQNEAQ (reference sequence). Written as DNA, the CDR3 is TGTGCCAGCAGCCCCGGGGGGGGTAATGAAAAACTGTTTTTT. This translates into CASSPGGGNEKLFF.

The chain employs TRBV3-1 (or the pseudogene TRBV3-2) and TRBJ2-3; perhaps TRBD2 as D (6 bases). The V and J ends lost 6 bases and 2 bases respectively, with 12 bases between them. CDR1 is LGHDT, CDR2 YNNKEL, per germline (reference sequence). The CDR3 has 14 residues. CDR3 loop: CASRGLINTDTQYF. CDR3 sequence (DNA): TGTGCCAGCAGGGGACTCATTAACACAGATACGCAGTATTTT.